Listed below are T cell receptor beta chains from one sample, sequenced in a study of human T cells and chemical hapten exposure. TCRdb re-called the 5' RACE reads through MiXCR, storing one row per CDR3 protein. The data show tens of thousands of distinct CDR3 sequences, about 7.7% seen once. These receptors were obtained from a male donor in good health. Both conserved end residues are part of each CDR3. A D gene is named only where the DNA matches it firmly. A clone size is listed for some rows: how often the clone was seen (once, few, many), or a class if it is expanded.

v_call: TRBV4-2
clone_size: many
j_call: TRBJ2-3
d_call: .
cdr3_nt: TGTGCCAGCAGCCAAGTAGTGGGAAGTAGCACAGATACGCAGTATTTT
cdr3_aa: CASSQVVGSSTDTQYF

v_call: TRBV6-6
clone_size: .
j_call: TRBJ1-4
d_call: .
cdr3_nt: TGTGCCAGCAGTTACAAGGGGCTGGGTGAAAAACTGTTTTTT
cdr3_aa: CASSYKGLGEKLFF

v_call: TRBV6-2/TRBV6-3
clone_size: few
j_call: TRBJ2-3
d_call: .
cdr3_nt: TGTGCCAGCAGTTACTCGGATACGCAGTATTTT
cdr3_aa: CASSYSDTQYF

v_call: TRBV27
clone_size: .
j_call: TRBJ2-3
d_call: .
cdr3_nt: TGTGCCAGCAGTTCGAGCTTCACAGATACGCAGTATTTT
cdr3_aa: CASSSSFTDTQYF

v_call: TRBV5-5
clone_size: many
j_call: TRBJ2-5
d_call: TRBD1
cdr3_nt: TGTGCCAGCAGCCCCTGGGACAGGGGGCTTGGGGAGACCCAGTACTTC
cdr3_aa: CASSPWDRGLGETQYF

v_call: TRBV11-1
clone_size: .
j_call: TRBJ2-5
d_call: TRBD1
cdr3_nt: TGTGCCAGCAGCGATGGGGACAGGTTACAAGAGACCCAGTACTTC
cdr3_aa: CASSDGDRLQETQYF

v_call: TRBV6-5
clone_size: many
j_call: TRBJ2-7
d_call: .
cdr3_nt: TGTGCCAGCAGGTCCATGTGGGACGAGCAGTACTTC
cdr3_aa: CASRSMWDEQYF

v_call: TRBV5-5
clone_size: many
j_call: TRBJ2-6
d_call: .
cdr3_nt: TGTGCCAGCAGCCGGTTTGGGGCAGAAAGAACTGGGGCCAACGTCCTGACTTTC
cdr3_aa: CASSRFGAERTGANVLTF

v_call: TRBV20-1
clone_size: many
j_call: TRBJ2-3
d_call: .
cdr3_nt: TGCAGTGCTAGAGGTCAGGGCACAGATACGCAGTATTTT
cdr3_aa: CSARGQGTDTQYF

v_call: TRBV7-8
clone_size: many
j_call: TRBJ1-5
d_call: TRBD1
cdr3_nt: TGTGCCAGCAGCTCAGACAGGGGAGAAGGGCATCAGCCCCAGCATTTT
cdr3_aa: CASSSDRGEGHQPQHF

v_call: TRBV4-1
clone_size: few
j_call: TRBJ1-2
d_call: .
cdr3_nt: TGCGCCAGCAGCCCGAGGCCTGGAGATGCTAACTATGGCTACACCTTC
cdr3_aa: CASSPRPGDANYGYTF

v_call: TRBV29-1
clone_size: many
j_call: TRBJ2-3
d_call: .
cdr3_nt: TGCAGCGTTGACCGGGGAGAGAGCACAGATACGCAGTATTTT
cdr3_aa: CSVDRGESTDTQYF

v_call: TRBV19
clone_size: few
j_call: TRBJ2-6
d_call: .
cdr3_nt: TGTGCCAGTACCGGGCCCAGGGTGACCAACGTCCTGACTTTC
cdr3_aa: CASTGPRVTNVLTF

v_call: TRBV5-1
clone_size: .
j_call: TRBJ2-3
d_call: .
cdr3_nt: TGCGCCAGCAGCTTGGGGACACCTAGCACAGATACGCAGTATTTT
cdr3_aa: CASSLGTPSTDTQYF

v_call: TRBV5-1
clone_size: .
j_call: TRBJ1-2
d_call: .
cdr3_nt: TGCGCCAGCAGCTTGGGGACGGAGTATGGCTACACCTTC
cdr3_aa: CASSLGTEYGYTF

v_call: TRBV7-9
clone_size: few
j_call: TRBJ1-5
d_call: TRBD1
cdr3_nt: TGTGCCAGCAGCTTAGAGGGCAGGGGGAGGGGCAATCAGCCCCAGCATTTT
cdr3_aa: CASSLEGRGRGNQPQHF

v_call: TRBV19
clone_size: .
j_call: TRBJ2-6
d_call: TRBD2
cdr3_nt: TGTGCCAGTAGTGCGGGGGTTCTTGGACCTGGGGCCAACGTCCTGACTTTC
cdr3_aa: CASSAGVLGPGANVLTF

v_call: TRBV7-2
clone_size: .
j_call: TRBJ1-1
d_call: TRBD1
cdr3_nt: TGTGCCAGCAGCAATACAGGGACAGGGGACACTGAAGCTTTCTTT
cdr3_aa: CASSNTGTGDTEAFF

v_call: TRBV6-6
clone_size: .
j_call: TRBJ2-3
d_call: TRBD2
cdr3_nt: TGTGCCAGCAGTGTCGGGACTAGAACTAGCACAGATACGCAGTATTTT
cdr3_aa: CASSVGTRTSTDTQYF

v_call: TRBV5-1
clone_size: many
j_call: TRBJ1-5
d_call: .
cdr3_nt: TGCGCCAGCAGCCGGGACGGAGCCAATCAGCCCCAGCATTTT
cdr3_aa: CASSRDGANQPQHF

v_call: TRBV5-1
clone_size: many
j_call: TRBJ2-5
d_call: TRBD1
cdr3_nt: TGCGCCAGCAGCCCGGGACAGGGGTTTTCAGAGACCCAGTACTTC
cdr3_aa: CASSPGQGFSETQYF

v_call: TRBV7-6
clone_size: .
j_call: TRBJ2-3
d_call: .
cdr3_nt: TGTGCCAGCAGCCAACTAGTAGATACGCAGTATTTT
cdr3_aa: CASSQLVDTQYF